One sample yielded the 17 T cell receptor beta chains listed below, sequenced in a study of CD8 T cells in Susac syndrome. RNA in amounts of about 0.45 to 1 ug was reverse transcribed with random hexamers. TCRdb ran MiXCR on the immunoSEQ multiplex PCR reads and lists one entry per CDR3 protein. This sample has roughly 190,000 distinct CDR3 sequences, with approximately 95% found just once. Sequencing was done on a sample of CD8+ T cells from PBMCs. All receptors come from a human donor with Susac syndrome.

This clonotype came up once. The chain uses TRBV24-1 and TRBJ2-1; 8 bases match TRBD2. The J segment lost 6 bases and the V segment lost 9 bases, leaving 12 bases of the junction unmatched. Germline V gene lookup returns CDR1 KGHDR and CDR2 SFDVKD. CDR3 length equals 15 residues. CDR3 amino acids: CATADSGIGSNEQFF. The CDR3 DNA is TGTGCCACCGCCGATAGCGGGATAGGAAGCAATGAGCAGTTCTTC.

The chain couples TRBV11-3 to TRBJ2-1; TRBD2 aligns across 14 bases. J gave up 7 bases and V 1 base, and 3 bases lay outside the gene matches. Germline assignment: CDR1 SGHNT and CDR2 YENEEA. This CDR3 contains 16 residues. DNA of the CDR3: TGTGCCAGCAGCTTAGGACTAGCGGGAGGGAGGAATGAGCAGTTCTTC. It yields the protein CASSLGLAGGRNEQFF.

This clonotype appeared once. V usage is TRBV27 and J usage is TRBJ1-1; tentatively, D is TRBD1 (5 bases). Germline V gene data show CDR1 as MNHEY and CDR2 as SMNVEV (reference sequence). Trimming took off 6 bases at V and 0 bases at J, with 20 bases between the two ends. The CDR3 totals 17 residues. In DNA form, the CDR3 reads TGTGCCAGCAGCCCCGCGGGACCCCAGCCGATGAACACTGAAGCTTTCTTT. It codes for CASSPAGPQPMNTEAFF.

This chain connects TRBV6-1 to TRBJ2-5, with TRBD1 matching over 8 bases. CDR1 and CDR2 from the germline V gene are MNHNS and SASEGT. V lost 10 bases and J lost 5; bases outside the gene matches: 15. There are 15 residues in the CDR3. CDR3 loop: CAMGQEPRVWETQYF. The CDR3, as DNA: TGTGCCATGGGACAGGAGCCTAGAGTATGGGAGACCCAGTACTTC.

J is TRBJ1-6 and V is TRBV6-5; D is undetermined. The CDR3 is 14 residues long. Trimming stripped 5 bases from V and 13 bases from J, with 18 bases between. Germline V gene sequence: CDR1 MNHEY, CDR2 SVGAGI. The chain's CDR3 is CASSAGSTKVPLHF. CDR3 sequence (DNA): TGTGCCAGCAGTGCGGGATCCACGAAGGTTCCCCTCCACTTT.

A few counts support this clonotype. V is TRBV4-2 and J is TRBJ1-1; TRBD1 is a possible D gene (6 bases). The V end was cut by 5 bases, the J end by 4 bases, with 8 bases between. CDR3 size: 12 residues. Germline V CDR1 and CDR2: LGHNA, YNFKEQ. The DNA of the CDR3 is TGTGCCAGCAGCACACAGGGCACTGAAGCTTTCTTT. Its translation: CASSTQGTEAFF.

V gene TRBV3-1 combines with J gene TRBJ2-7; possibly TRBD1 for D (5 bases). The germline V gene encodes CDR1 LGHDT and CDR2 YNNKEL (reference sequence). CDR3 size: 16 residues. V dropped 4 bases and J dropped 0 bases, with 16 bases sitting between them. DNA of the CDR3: TGTGCCAGCAGCCCCTCCAAGCAGGGAACCTCCTACGAGCAGTACTTC. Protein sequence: CASSPSKQGTSYEQYF.

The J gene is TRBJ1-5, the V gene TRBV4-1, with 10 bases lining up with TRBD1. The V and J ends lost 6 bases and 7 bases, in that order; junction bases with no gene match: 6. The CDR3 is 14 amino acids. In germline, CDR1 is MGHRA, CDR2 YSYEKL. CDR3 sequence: CASSDRGRGQPQHF. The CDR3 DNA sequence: TGCGCCAGCAGTGACAGGGGGCGCGGACAGCCCCAGCATTTT.

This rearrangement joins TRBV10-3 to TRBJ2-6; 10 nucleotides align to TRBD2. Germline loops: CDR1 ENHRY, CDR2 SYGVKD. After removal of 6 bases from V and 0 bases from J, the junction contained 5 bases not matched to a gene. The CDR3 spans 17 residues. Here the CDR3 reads CAISRLAGYSGANVLTF. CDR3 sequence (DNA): TGTGCCATCAGCCGACTAGCGGGCTACTCTGGGGCCAACGTCCTGACTTTC.

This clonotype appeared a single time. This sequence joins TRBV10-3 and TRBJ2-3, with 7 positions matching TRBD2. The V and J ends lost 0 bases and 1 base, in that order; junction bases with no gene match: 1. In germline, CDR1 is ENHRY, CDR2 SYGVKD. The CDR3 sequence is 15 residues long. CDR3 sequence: CAISESAGGTDTQYF. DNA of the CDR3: TGTGCCATCAGTGAGTCGGCGGGGGGCACAGATACGCAGTATTTT.

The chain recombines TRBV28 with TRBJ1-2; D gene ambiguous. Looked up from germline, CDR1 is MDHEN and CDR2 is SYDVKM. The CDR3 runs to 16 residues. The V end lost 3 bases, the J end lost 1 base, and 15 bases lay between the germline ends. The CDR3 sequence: CASSFAEGSGNYGYTF. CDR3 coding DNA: TGTGCCAGCAGTTTCGCGGAGGGATCGGGTAACTATGGCTACACCTTC.

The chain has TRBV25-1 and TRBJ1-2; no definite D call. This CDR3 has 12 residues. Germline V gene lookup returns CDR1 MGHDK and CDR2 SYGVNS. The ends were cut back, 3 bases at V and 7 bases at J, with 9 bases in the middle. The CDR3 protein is CASSDTRSGYTF. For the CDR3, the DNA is TGTGCCAGCAGTGATACAAGGAGTGGCTACACCTTC.

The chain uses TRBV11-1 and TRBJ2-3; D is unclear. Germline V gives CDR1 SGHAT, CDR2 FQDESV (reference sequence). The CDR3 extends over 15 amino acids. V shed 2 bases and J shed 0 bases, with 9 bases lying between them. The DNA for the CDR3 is TGTGCCAGCAGCTTATTACGACTCAGCACAGATACGCAGTATTTT. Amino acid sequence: CASSLLRLSTDTQYF.

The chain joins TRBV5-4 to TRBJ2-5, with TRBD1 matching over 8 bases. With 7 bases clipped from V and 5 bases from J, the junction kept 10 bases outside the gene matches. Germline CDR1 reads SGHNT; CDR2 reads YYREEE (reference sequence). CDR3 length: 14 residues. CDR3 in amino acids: CASRIQGAKETQYF. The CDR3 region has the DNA TGTGCCAGCCGGATCCAGGGGGCGAAGGAGACCCAGTACTTC.

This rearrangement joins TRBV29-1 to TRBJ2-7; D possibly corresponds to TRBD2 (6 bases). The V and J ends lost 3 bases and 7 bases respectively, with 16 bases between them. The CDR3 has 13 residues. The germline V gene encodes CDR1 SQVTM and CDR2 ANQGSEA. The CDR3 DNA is TGCAGCGTTGAGGCGGGAAATCGGTGGGAGCAGTACTTC. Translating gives CSVEAGNRWEQYF.

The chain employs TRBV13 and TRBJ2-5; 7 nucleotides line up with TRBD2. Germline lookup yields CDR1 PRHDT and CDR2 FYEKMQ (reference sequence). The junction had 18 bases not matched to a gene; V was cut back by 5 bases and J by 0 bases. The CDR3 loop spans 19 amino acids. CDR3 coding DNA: TGTGCCAGCAGCCGGTGGTCCCTCCATCACAGCGGGGACCAAGAGACCCAGTACTTC. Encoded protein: CASSRWSLHHSGDQETQYF.

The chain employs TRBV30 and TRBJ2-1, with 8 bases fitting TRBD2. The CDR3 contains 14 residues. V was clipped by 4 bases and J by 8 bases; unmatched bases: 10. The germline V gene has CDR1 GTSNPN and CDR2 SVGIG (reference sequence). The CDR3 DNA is TGTGCCTGGATGGTAGGCGGGGGGCCCTATGAGCAGTTCTTC. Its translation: CAWMVGGGPYEQFF. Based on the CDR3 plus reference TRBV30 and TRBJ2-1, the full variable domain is SQTIHQWPATLVQPVGSPLSLECTVEGTSNPNLYWYRQAAGRGLQLLFYSVGIGQISSEVPQNLSASRPQDRQFILSSKKLLLSDSGFYLCAWMVGGGPYEQFFGPGTRLTVL.